The entry that follows covers one TCR beta chain sequence. The data originate from a study of T cell responses to AZD1222 COVID-19 vaccine. Method: immunoSEQ multiplex PCR; TCRdb's copy keeps in-frame clones and lacks some. The sample lists more than 110,000 clones, around 90% seen once, with approximately 6% in the top ten. This CDR3 contains 14 residues. V gave up 5 bases and J gave up 3 bases, with 14 bases separating them. Germline V lookup: CDR1 SGHTA, CDR2 FQGNSA. The sequence was obtained from an adult in good health. This chain connects TRBV7-2 to TRBJ2-7, with TRBD2 as a possible D gene (6 bases). Sequenced material: peripheral blood, taken on day 0 of AZD1222 vaccination. This CDR3 reads CASSRGLSNYEQYF. The CDR3 DNA is TGTGCCAGCAGCCGGGGACTTTCCAACTACGAGCAGTACTTC.